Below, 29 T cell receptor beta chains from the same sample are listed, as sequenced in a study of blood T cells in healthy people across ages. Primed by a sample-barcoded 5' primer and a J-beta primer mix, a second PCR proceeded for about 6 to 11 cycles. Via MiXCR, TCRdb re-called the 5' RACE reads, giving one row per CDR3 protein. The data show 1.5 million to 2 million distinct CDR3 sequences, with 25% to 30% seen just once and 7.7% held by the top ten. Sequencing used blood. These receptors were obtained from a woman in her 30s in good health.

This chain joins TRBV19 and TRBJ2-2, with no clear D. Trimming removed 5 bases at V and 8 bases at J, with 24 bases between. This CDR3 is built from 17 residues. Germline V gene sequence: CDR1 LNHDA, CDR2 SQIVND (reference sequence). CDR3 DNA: TGTGCCAGTAGTCGGTCGGGCTACCTAGTCGGTGATGGGGAGCTGTTTTTT. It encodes CASSRSGYLVGDGELFF.

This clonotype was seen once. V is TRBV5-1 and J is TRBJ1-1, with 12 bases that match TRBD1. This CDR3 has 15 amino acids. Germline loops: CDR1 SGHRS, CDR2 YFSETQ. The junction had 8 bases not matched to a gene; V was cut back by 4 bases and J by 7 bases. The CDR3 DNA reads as TGCGCCAGCAGCGCTGCCGGGACAGGGGGCCTTGAAGCTTTCTTT. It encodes CASSAAGTGGLEAFF.

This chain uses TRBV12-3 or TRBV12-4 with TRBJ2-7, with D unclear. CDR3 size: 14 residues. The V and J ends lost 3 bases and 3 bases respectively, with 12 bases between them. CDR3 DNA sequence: TGTGCCAGCAGTTTTTCCAGCAAGTACTACGAGCAGTACTTC. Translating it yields CASSFSSKYYEQYF.

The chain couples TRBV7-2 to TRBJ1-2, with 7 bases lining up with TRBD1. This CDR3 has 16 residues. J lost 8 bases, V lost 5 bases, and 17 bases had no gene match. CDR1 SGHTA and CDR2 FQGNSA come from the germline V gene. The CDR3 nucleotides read TGTGCCAGCAGCCCCGCCCCCTACAGGGGTTTAGGCGGCTACACCTTC. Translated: CASSPAPYRGLGGYTF.

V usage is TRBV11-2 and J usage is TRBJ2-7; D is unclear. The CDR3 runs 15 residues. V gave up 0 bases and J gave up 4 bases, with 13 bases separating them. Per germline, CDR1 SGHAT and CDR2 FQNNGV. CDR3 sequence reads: CASSLDVGDTYEQYF. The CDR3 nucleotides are TGTGCCAGCAGCTTAGATGTCGGCGACACTTACGAGCAGTACTTC.

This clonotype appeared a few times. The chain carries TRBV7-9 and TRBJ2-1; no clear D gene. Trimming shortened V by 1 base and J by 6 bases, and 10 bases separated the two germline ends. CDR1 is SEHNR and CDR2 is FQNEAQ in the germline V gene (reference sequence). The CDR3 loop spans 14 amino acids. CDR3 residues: CASSLEGALNEQFF. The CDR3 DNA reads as TGTGCCAGCAGCTTAGAGGGCGCGCTCAATGAGCAGTTCTTC.

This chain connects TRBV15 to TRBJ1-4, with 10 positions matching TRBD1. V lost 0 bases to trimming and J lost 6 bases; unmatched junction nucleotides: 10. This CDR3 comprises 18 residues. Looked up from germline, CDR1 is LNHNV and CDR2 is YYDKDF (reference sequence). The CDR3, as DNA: TGTGCCACCAGCAGAGATGGGGACAGGGGTTGGGAGGATGAAAAACTGTTTTTT. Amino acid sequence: CATSRDGDRGWEDEKLFF.

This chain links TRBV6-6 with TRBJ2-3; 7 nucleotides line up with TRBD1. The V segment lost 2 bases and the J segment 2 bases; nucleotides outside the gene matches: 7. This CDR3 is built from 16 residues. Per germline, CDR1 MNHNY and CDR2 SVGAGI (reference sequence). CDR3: CASSYAGDRHTDTQYF. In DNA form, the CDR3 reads TGTGCCAGCAGTTACGCTGGGGACAGACACACAGATACGCAGTATTTT.

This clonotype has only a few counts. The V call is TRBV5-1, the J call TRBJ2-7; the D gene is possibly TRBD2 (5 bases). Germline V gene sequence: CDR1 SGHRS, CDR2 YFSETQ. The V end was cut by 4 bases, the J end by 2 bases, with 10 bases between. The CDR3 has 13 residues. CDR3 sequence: CASSDGNPYEQYF. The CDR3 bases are TGCGCCAGCAGCGACGGGAACCCCTACGAGCAGTACTTC.

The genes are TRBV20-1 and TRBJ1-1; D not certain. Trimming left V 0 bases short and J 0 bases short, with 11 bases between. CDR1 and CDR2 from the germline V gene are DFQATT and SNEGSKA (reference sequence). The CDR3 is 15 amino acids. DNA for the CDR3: TGCAGTGCTAGAGATCCGGGAACCATGAACACTGAAGCTTTCTTT. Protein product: CSARDPGTMNTEAFF.

The CDR3 is CASSGAFYSGPTDTQYF. In DNA, the CDR3 is TGCGCCAGCAGCGGGGCCTTTTACAGCGGACCTACAGATACGCAGTATTTT. The rearrangement uses TRBV5-1 and TRBJ2-3; D may be TRBD1 or TRBD2 (5 bases each). There are 17 residues in the CDR3. Germline CDR1 and CDR2: SGHRS and YFSETQ. Trimming shortened V by 4 bases and J by 3 bases, and 21 bases separated the two germline ends.

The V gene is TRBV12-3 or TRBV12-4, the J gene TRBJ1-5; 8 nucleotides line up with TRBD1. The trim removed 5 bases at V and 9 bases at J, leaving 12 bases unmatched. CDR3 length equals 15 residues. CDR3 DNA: TGTGCCAGCAGTCCGGCCGGGACAGGTTCAGGGCCCCAGCATTTT. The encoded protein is CASSPAGTGSGPQHF.

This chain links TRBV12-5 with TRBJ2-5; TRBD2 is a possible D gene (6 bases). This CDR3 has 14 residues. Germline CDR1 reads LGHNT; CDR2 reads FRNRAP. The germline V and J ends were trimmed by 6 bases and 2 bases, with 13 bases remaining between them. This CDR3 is CASGPRGMQETQYF. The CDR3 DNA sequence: TGTGCTAGTGGACCCCGGGGGATGCAAGAGACCCAGTACTTC.

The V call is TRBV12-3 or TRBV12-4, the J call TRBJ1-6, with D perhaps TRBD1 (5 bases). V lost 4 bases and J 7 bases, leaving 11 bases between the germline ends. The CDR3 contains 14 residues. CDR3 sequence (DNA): TGTGCCAGCAGTTATGACGGGACGAATTCACCCCTCCACTTT. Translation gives CASSYDGTNSPLHF.

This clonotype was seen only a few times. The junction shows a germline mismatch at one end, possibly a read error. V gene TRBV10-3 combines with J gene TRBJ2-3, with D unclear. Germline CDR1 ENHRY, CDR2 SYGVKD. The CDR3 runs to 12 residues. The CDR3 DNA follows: TGTGCCACCAGTGAGTCGGCGGATACGCAGTATTTT. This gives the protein CATSESADTQYF.

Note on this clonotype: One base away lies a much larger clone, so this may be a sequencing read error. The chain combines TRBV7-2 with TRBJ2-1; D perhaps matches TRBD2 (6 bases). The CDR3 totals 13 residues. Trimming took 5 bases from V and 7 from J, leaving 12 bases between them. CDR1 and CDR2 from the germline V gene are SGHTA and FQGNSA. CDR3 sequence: CASSRSSVNEQFF. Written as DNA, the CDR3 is TGTGCCAGCAGCCGGTCTAGCGTGAATGAGCAGTTCTTC.

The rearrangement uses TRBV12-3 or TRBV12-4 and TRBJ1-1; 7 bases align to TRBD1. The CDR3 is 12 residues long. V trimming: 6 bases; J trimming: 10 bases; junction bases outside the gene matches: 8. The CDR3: CASSPRGSGAFF. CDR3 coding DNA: TGTGCCAGCAGCCCCAGGGGGAGCGGAGCTTTCTTT.

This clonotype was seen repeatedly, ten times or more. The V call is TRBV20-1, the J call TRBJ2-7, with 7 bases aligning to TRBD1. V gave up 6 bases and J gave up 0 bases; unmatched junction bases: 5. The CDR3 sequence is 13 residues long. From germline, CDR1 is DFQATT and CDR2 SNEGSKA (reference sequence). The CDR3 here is CSAGDSFSYEQYF. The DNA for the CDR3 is TGCAGTGCAGGGGACAGCTTCTCCTACGAGCAGTACTTC.

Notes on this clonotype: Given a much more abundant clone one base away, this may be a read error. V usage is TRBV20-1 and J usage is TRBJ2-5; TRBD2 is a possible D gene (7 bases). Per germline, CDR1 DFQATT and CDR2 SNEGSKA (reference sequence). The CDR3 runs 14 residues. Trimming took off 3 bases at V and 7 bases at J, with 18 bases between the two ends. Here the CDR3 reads CSASLGGQSATQYF. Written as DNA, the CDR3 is TGCAGTGCTAGTTTGGGGGGGCAGAGTGCGACCCAGTACTTC.

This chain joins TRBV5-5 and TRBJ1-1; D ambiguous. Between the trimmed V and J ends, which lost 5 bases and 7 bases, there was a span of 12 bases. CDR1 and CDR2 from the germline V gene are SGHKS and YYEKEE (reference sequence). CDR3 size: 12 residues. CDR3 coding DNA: TGTGCCAGCAGTCGCGGGGAACTTGAAGCTTTCTTT. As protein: CASSRGELEAFF.

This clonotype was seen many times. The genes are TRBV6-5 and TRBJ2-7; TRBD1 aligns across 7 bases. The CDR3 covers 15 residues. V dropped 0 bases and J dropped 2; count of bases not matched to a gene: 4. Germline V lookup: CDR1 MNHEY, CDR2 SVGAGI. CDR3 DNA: TGTGCCAGCAGTTACTCAGGGGGCAGCCCCTACGAGCAGTACTTC. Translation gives CASSYSGGSPYEQYF.

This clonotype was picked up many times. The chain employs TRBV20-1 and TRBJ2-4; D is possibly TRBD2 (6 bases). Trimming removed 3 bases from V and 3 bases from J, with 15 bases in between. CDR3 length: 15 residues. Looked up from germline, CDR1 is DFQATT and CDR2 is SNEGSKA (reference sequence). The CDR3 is CSARSHGGVKNIQYF. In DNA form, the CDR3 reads TGCAGTGCTAGGTCCCACGGGGGAGTCAAAAACATTCAGTACTTC.

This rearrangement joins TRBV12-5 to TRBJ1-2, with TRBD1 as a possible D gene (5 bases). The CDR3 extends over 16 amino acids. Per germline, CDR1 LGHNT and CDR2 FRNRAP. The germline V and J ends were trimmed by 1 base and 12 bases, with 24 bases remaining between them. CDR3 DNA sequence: TGTGCTAGTGGTTTGGGCCACTCTACGACAGACTCGAAAGACACCTTC. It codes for CASGLGHSTTDSKDTF.

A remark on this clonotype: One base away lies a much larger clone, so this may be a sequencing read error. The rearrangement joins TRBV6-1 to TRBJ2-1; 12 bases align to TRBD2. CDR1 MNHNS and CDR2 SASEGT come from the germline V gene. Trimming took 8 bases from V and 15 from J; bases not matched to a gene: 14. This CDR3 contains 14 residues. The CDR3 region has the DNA TGTGCCAGCTCGCTCAGACTAGCGGGGGAGAAGCGGTTCTTC. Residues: CASSLRLAGEKRFF.

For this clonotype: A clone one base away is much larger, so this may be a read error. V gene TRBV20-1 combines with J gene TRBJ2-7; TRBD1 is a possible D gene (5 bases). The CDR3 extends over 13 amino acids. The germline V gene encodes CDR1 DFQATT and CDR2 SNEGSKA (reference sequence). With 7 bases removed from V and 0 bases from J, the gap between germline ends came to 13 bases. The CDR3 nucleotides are TGCAGTGGGCAGGGTCTGGGCTCCTACGAGCAGTACTTC. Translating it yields CSGQGLGSYEQYF.

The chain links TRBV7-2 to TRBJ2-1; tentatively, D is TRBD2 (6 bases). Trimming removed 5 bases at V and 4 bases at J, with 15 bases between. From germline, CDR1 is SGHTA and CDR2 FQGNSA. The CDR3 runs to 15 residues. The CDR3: CASSEPGRRYNEQFF. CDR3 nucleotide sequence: TGTGCCAGCAGCGAACCCGGGAGACGGTACAATGAGCAGTTCTTC.

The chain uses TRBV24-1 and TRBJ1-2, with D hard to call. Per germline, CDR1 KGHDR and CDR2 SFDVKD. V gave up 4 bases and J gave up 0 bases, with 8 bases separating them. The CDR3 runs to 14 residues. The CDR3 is CATSETSANYGYTF. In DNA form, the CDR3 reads TGTGCCACCAGTGAGACGTCCGCTAACTATGGCTACACCTTC.

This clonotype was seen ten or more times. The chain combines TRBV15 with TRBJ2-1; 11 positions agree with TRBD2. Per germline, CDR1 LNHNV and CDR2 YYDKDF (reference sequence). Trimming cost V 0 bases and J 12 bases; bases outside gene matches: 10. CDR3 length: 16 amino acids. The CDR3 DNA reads TGTGCCACCAGCAGAGATCGGGAACTAGCGGGAGTGGTGCAGTTCTTC. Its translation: CATSRDRELAGVVQFF.

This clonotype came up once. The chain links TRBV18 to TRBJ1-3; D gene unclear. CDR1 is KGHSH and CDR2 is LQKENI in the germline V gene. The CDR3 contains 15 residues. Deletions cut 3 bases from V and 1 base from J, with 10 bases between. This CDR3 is CASSPVRVSGNTIYF. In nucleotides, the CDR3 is TGTGCCAGCTCACCCGTTCGCGTATCTGGAAACACCATATATTTT.